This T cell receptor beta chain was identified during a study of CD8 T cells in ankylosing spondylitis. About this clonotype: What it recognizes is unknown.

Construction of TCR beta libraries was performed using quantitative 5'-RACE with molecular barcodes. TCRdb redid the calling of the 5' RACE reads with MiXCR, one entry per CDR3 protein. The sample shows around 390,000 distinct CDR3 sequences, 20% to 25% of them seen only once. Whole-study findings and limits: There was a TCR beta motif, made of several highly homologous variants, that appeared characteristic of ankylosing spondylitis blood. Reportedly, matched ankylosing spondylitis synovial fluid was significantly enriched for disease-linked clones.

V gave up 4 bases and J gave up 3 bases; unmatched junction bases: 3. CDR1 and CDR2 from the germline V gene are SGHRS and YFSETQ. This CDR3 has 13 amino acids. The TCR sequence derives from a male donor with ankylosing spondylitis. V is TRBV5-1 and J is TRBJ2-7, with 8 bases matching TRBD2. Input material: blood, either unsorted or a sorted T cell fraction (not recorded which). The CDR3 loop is CASSQTSGYEQYF. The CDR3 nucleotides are TGCGCCAGCAGCCAAACTAGCGGCTACGAGCAGTACTTC.